This is a list of T cell receptor beta chains from one sample in a study of T-cell memory formation after mild COVID-19. MiXCR, applied by TCRdb to the 5' RACE reads, yields one record per CDR3 protein. The data hold about 470,000 distinct CDR3 sequences, with about 20% observed a single time. The sample comprised PBMCs or a T cell subset sorted from them (not recorded which). These receptors all come from an adult woman who had mild COVID-19 (a few samples of this study predate the infection). Cell type and time point are not known. Each CDR3 is given with its conserved first and last residue.

>TRBV25-1|TRBJ1-2
CASSELGGADYGYTF
>TRBV4-1|TRBJ2-5
CASSPIGARGQETQYF
>TRBV7-2|TRBJ1-3
CASSLAHAGPQHTIYF
>TRBV6-5|TRBJ2-1
CASSPGANNEQFF
>TRBV15|TRBJ2-5
CATSRPLPGETQYF
>TRBV7-2|TRBJ2-7
CASSSRTGKSYEQYF
>TRBV4-2|TRBJ2-3
CASSHGMSDTQYF
>TRBV12-3/TRBV12-4|TRBJ2-7
CASSLVRDRKNEQYF
>TRBV6-6|TRBJ1-6
CASSYSGTGGSPLHF
>TRBV15|TRBJ2-5
CATSRRLEETQYF
>TRBV11-1|TRBJ1-1
CASSPFSANTEAFF
>TRBV24-1|TRBJ1-1
CATSDMTRGYGAFF
>TRBV20-1|TRBJ2-1
CSAPLGGGAWNEQFF
>TRBV7-8|TRBJ2-3
CASRISSAALTDTQYF
>TRBV6-2/TRBV6-3|TRBJ2-5
CASSYRHPLAGEETQYF
>TRBV7-9|TRBJ2-5
CASSSLRHTLQETQYF
>TRBV3-1|TRBJ1-5
CASSHQGNSNQPQHF
>TRBV5-1|TRBJ2-1
CASSLTGGSYNEQFF
>TRBV6-5|TRBJ1-1
CASRPGRRVYTEAFF
>TRBV3-1|TRBJ2-3
CASSQDPPGSGADTQYF
>TRBV19|TRBJ1-2
CASSWANYGYTF
>TRBV5-1|TRBJ1-1
CASSLAVFFQGASEAFF
>TRBV27|TRBJ2-3
CASRRATDTQYF
>TRBV5-4|TRBJ2-1
CASSSPSGLYNEQFF
>TRBV10-3|TRBJ2-1
CAISPGTSSYNEQFF
>TRBV5-1|TRBJ1-5
CASREGLYSNQPQHF
>TRBV5-1|TRBJ2-1
CASSFWTSSYNEQFF
>TRBV29-1|TRBJ2-5
CSVVRPTRGETQYF
>TRBV7-9|TRBJ2-7
CASSFEPGQGPYEQYF
>TRBV5-1|TRBJ1-5
CASSLEGREPQHF
>TRBV11-2|TRBJ1-2
CASSRPGTGPNYGYTF
>TRBV20-1|TRBJ1-2
CSASTGGLTSRGYTF
>TRBV5-1|TRBJ2-4
CASSSTVKDIQYF
>TRBV6-5|TRBJ2-7
CASSLWTGSGEQYF
>TRBV15|TRBJ2-3
CATSSVFADTQYF
>TRBV27|TRBJ1-2
CASSTDRNYGYTF
>TRBV20-1|TRBJ2-7
CSAPNSRESYEQYF
>TRBV30|TRBJ2-1
CAWTVGSLLEQFF
>TRBV2|TRBJ2-7
CASRRTGVFYEQYF
>TRBV20-1|TRBJ1-4
CSARGRATNEKLFF
>TRBV27|TRBJ2-7
CASSRVGSSYEQYF